This TCR beta chain was recovered during a study of T cells in tumors after PD-1 blockade. J lost 5 bases, V lost 4 bases, and 5 bases had no gene match. CDR1 SEHNR and CDR2 FQNEAQ come from the germline V gene (reference sequence). The CDR3 runs 15 residues. Data came from immunoSEQ multiplex PCR; TCRdb stores just in-frame clones and leaves some out. The sample has fewer than 40,000 clones, roughly 76% seen once. Specimen: PBMCs, collected after anti-PD-1 treatment. This clonotype originated in a human donor with basal cell carcinoma. The chain uses TRBV7-9 and TRBJ2-1; 10 nucleotides align to TRBD2. CDR3 in amino acids: CASSYRTSGHNEQFF. The CDR3 bases are TGTGCCAGCAGCTATAGGACTAGCGGCCACAATGAGCAGTTCTTC.